This TCR beta chain was sequenced during a study of T cell clonality in common variable immunodeficiency. Overall study results and limits: CVID subjects had higher TCRbeta clonality than healthy controls, most marked in about a third. In common variable immunodeficiency, TCR beta chains reportedly carried fewer deletions and N-nucleotide insertions.

Sequencing input was equivalent genomic DNA from CVID and controls. The data were produced by immunoSEQ multiplex PCR, yet TCRdb's version contains in-frame clones alone and is incomplete. The sample is made up of about 55,000 clones, none counted only once. This clone was detected ten times or more. Its antigen is unidentified. Material for sequencing was peripheral blood mononuclear cells. The TCR comes from a person aged 18 to 75 in good health.

The CDR3 is CASSSQGYSGEAFF. The covered CDR3 bases are TGTGCCAGCAGCTCCCAGGGGTACAGCGGTGAA. This sequence joins TRBV7-3 and TRBJ1-1, with D possibly matching TRBD1 (6 bases). The read halts 3 residues ahead of the CDR3 end, with the missing end drawn from the germline J gene. V lost 4 bases and J 7 bases, leaving 16 bases between the germline ends. The CDR3 sequence is 14 residues long. Germline V gene data show CDR1 as SGHTA and CDR2 as FQGTGA.